This T cell receptor (beta chain) derives from a study of T cell responses to AZD1222 COVID-19 vaccine. Using immunoSEQ multiplex PCR, the repertoire was profiled, and TCRdb retains in-frame clones only, with some absent. The sample carries fewer than 200,000 clones, around 90% recorded once. Note on this clone: The antigen remains unidentified.

General study findings and limits: Most donors were white British and more were female, and clonal diversity was possibly underestimated. It was only after the peak T cell response that any repertoires were sampled. Baseline seropositivity characterized only a handful of AZD1222 recipients.

Sequenced material: peripheral blood, taken on day 0 of AZD1222 vaccination. The TCR was taken from an adult in good health.

The CDR3 DNA sequence: TGTGCCTGTGGGGGGGGACACACCGCAACTAATGAAAAACTGTTTTTT. As protein: CACGGGHTATNEKLFF. The V and J genes are TRBV30 and TRBJ1-4; TRBD1 might be the D (6 bases). Germline V gene data show CDR1 as GTSNPN and CDR2 as SVGIG (reference sequence). This CDR3 region has 16 residues. The ends were cut back, 6 bases at V and 0 bases at J, with 17 bases in the middle.